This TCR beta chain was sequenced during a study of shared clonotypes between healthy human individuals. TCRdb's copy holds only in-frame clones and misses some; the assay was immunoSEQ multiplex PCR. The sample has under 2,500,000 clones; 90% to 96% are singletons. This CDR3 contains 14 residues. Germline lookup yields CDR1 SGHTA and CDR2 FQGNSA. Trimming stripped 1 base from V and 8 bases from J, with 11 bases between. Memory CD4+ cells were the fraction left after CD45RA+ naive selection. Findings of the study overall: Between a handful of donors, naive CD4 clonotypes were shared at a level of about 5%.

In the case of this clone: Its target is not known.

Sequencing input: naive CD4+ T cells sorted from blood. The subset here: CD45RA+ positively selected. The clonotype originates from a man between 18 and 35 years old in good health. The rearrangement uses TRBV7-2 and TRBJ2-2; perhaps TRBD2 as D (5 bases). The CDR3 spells CASSLVLVSGELFF. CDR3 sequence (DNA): TGTGCCAGCAGCTTAGTACTAGTCTCTGGGGAGCTGTTTTTT.